Included here is one T cell receptor beta chain sequence, with context. A junction end diverges from the germline sequence, so it may reflect a read error. The CDR3 covers 13 residues. Germline V gene sequence: CDR1 SGDLS, CDR2 YYNGEE. The sample comes from a study of identical twins. TCRdb itself ran the 5' RACE reads through MiXCR, one entry per CDR3 protein. The data contain 650,000 to 750,000 distinct CDR3 sequences, 21% of them singletons. The sample was also linked to a second study, of T cells expressing NK-cell markers. In that study: From sorted CD3+CD56+NKG2C+, CD3+CD56+NKG2C- and CD3+CD56-NKG2C+ T cells came the TCR beta repertoires.

The specimen was PBMCs. This sequence was found in a woman aged 18-35 years in good health. The chain recombines TRBV9 with TRBJ2-1; D tentatively fits TRBD1 or TRBD2 (5 bases each). The CDR3: CASSASGPQILIF. Written as DNA, the CDR3 is TGTGCCAGCAGCGCATCGGGACCGCAAATACTGATCTTC.